This T cell receptor beta chain originates from a study of T cells after yellow fever vaccination. TCRdb redid the calling of the 5' RACE reads with MiXCR, one entry per CDR3 protein. The table lists 500,000 to 650,000 distinct CDR3 sequences, 17% of them singletons. V dropped 5 bases and J dropped 5 bases, with 10 bases sitting between them. Germline CDR1 and CDR2: LNHDA and SQIVND (reference sequence). The CDR3 has 14 amino acids. The TCR originated in a man younger than 35 who received the YFV17D yellow fever vaccine. The input for sequencing was PBMCs, taken 4 to 6 days after the first yellow fever vaccination. The chain is built from TRBV19 and TRBJ1-6, with D unclear. CDR3 in DNA: TGTGCCAGTAGTTTGGCTGAGGATAATTCACCCCTCCACTTT. Protein: CASSLAEDNSPLHF.